Given below is one TCR beta chain in context. The sample comes from a study of blood T cell repertoires in COVID-19. Turning to the study itself: COVID-19 samples from acute and convalescent phases originated in the United States, Italy and Spain. T cells, B-cell-depleted T cells, or PBMCs supplied cDNA or gDNA.

Seattle researchers signed up patients amid active infection and tracked them longitudinally. Deletions cut 5 bases from V and 0 bases from J, with 13 bases between. This CDR3 is 15 amino acids long. In germline, CDR1 is SGHVS, CDR2 FQNEAQ. Per the original data handling: Reference gene primer amplification gave estimated nucleated cell counts. The method was immunoSEQ multiplex PCR; TCRdb's version includes in-frame clones alone and lacks a portion of them. From that table come the V and J calls and clone size; the DNA was used to work out D and trimming. The data hold 100,000 to 150,000 clones, with around nine tenths observed a single time.

The sequence was collected from a man aged 45 to 65 with COVID-19, enrolled during active disease. Sequenced: peripheral blood. The rearrangement uses TRBV7-8 and TRBJ1-1; no clear D. The CDR3, as DNA: TGTGCCAGCAGCCTTAAAAGCCTAATGAACACTGAAGCTTTCTTT. This sequence encodes CASSLKSLMNTEAFF. Looking up the rest from reference TRBV7-8 and TRBJ1-1 gives the full variable domain: GAGVSQSPRYKVAKRGQDVALRCDPISGHVSLFWYQQALGQGPEFLTYFQNEAQLDKSGLPSDRFFAERPEGSVSTLKIQRTQQEDSAVYLCASSLKSLMNTEAFFGQGTRLTVV.